This entry concerns a single T cell receptor (beta chain). V lost 6 bases and J lost 5; bases outside the gene matches: 9. Germline V gene sequence: CDR1 ENHRY, CDR2 SYGVKD. This CDR3 is 14 amino acids long. Generated by immunoSEQ multiplex PCR, the TCRdb table keeps only in-frame clones and is missing some. The table has roughly 1.4 million clones, roughly 98.5% seen once. This sample stems from a study of shared clonotypes between healthy human individuals. Input material: naive CD4+ T cells sorted from blood. Specified subset: CD45RA+ positively selected. The sequence was obtained from a young man in good health. The V and J genes are TRBV10-3 and TRBJ2-5, with TRBD2 matching over 7 bases. Here the CDR3 reads CAISEDGGSETQYF. As DNA, the CDR3 is TGTGCCATCAGCGAGGATGGCGGGAGTGAGACCCAGTACTTC.